This TCR beta chain was retrieved from a study of cytomegalovirus exposure and HLA in healthy donors. Regarding the study as a whole: Most TCRs appeared rarely, but some public TCRs recurred in many donors.

The PCR ran on 60 Vbeta and 13 Jbeta primers. The data were produced by immunoSEQ multiplex PCR, yet TCRdb's version contains in-frame clones alone and is incomplete. Of roughly 79,000 clones in the sample, around four fifths were seen once. Each donor was nominally healthy when sampled (though unrecorded immune exposures were likely). The V end lost 5 bases, the J end lost 0 bases, and 13 bases lay between the germline ends. Germline loops: CDR1 SGHTA, CDR2 FQGNSA. The CDR3 covers 15 residues. This clone has only a few counts. What it recognizes is unknown. The sequence was collected from a woman in her 50s in good health and CMV-seropositive. The specimen was PBMCs. This chain joins TRBV7-2 and TRBJ1-2; maybe TRBD1 (6 bases). The DNA for the CDR3 is TGTGCCAGCAGCCCGGGACACCGAGCTAACTATGGCTACACCTTC. Amino acid sequence: CASSPGHRANYGYTF.